This T cell receptor (beta chain) was recovered during a study of beta chain features in type 1 diabetes (dated by TCRdb to about 2018). Describing the broader study: Patients and healthy donors did not differ in mean age, gender distribution, total cell number or subset yield. A total of about 99,000,000 sorted cells were examined across all samples, and RNA yield correlated strongly with the number of cells per subset. In the study, TCRB repertoires of sorted circulating CD4+ T cell subsets from recently diagnosed type 1 diabetes patients were compared with those of matched healthy donors. Naive and central memory subsets were obtained from all 30 or so donors, but regulatory and stem cell-like memory subsets were isolated from only 8 patients and roughly 8 healthy donors.

All of the isolated RNA was reverse transcribed with the High Capacity cDNA Reverse Transcription Kit, so expressed TCRB transcripts were sequenced. Deep immunoSEQ sequencing was applied to naive, central memory and regulatory T cell samples, giving an average of approximately 3.8 million total reads per sample. Sorted cells were lysed in RLT buffer, and RNA was extracted using DNase-treated RNeasy Micro or Mini kits according to cell number. To prevent cross-contamination, each cell subset was processed individually, whereas patient and healthy donor samples were processed jointly. The immunoSEQ multiplex PCR was used to amplify TCRB sequences from cDNA, generating 87-bp fragments that spanned the CDR3 region. The amplicons were sequenced using the Illumina HiSeq platform. In the paper's pipeline: Synthetic template baselines were used to correct PCR bias computationally, reads within Hamming distance 2 were collapsed together, and singletons that could not be merged were discarded. Reads were aligned to IMGT to assign V, D and J genes, CDR3 length, and insertions or deletions at six rearrangement sites. Within each subset, clonotype counts were normalized to sorted cell number, after which true diversity and Gini coefficients were computed with the tcR R package. Repertoire sharing was quantified using the overlap coefficient calculated on TCRB nucleotide sequences. TCRdb carries this immuneACCESS record with in-frame sequences only. Its versions omit some clonotypes, under half of them owing to an unresolved V gene in the studies checked, with the rest unexplained. V, J and clone size derive from that table, while D and trimming were established from the DNA sequence. The sample table shows roughly 130,000 clones, and about a tenth are seen once. Clones ranked in the top ten supply 0.6% to 0.8% of the sample.

On the study overall, not on this receptor specifically: Patients with type 1 diabetes made fewer insertions and deleted more nucleotides at VDJ recombination sites, implying thymic rearrangement abnormalities. Naive, central memory and regulatory TCRB repertoires appeared more similar among patients than among healthy donors. Sequencing cDNA rather than genomic DNA could over-represent highly expressing activated cells, although activation and CD3 levels did not differ between groups. HLA sub-analyses involved small numbers of individuals, so any influence of HLA type on TCRB rearrangement remained unresolved. Type 1 diabetes patients showed a moderate but significant shortening of TCRB CDR3 length in all four CD4+ subsets. PCR might favor shorter templates, but patient and control samples were amplified and corrected together, so any skew would affect both groups equally.

A single peripheral blood draw of approximately 100 mL on average was collected from each donor into heparinised tubes. Naive, central memory, regulatory and stem cell-like memory CD4+ T cells were sorted on a BD FACSAria II using a panel including CD45RO, CCR7, CD25, CD127, CD95 and CD27. Every sorted population had a purity above 95%. Right away, PBMCs were isolated by Lymphoprep density gradient centrifugation and were stained directly, with no culture step. Samples were stained and sorted in pairs, with one healthy donor and one patient per experiment, so that batch effects were minimized. For this clone: The clone's antigen remains unknown. No much larger clone is present one base from it, and per-base qualities are unavailable.

V gives up 0 bases and J gives up 2 bases, and the segment between their germline ends measures 12 bases. In the germline V gene, CDR1 corresponds to SGHRS and CDR2 to YFSETQ. Reading from cysteine to phenylalanine, the CDR3 counts 16 amino acids. Only the CDR3 DNA is retained, 48 bases long and in frame from the first base. The clonotype comes from a man between 18 and 35 years old in good health. The chain employs TRBV5-1 and TRBJ2-1; TRBD2 is a possible D gene, resting on 6 matching bases. Material for sequencing was central memory CD4+ T cells from blood. The CDR3 region reads CASSLDGGGTYNEQFF. DNA sequence: TGCGCCAGCAGCTTGGACGGTGGGGGGACCTACAATGAGCAGTTCTTC. Beyond the CDR3, the reference TRBV5-1 and TRBJ2-1 genes provide the residues; the full variable domain reads: KAGVTQTPRYLIKTRGQQVTLSCSPISGHRSVSWYQQTPGQGLQFLFEYFSETQRNKGNFPGRFSGRQFSNSRSEMNVSTLELGDSALYLCASSLDGGGTYNEQFFGPGTRLTVL.